The sequence of this T cell receptor beta chain was determined in a study of T cell changes during pregnancy in multiple sclerosis. The CDR3 covers 11 residues. CDR1 and CDR2 (germline): DFQATT, SNEGSKA (reference sequence). V gave up 5 bases and J gave up 12 bases, with 14 bases separating them. Libraries were prepared by immunoSEQ multiplex PCR; TCRdb keeps only in-frame clonotypes and omits some of them. The sample lists under 80,000 clones; about nine tenths were seen once. The V call is TRBV20-1, the J call TRBJ1-5; D perhaps matches TRBD1 (6 bases). The sample here was peripheral blood, taken in the second trimester of pregnancy. This TCR came from a female donor with multiple sclerosis, enrolled in a pregnancy study. The CDR3 nucleotides read TGCAGTGCTCCCTACAGGGAGCGCCAGCATTTT. Amino acid sequence: CSAPYRERQHF.